This TCR beta chain was profiled in a study of T cells in Graves' hyperthyroidism and ophthalmopathy. TCR beta CDR3 sequences were amplified from RNA transcripts. The primer set for the first-round RT-PCR of the TCR CDR3 was HTBI. TCRdb itself ran the multiplex PCR reads through MiXCR, one entry per CDR3 protein. The data show around 240,000 distinct CDR3 sequences, with about 15% seen just once and roughly 13% held by the top ten. From germline, CDR1 is MGHRA and CDR2 YSYEKL. Trimming shortened V by 0 bases and J by 7 bases, and 15 bases separated the two germline ends. This CDR3 region has 16 residues. At first hyperthyroidism diagnosis, before any ophthalmopathy symptoms, the blood sample was collected.

Specimen: blood. The receptor was isolated from a woman aged 40 to 50 with Graves' hyperthyroidism that later progressed to Graves' ophthalmopathy. The chain links TRBV4-1 to TRBJ1-4; D gene ambiguous. CDR3 nucleotide sequence: TGCGCCAGCAGCCAAGACTACGTTTTACATGGTGAAAAACTGTTTTTT. This gives the protein CASSQDYVLHGEKLFF.